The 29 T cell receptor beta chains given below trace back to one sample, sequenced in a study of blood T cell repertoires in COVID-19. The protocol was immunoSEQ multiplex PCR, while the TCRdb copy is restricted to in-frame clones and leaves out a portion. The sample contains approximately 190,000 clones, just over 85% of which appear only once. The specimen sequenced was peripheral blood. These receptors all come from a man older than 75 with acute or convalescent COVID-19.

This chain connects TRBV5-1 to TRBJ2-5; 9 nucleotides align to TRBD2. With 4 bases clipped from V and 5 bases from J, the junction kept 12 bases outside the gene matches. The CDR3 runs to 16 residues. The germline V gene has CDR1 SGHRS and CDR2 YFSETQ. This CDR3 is CASSPARTSEAETQYF. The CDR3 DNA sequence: TGCGCCAGCAGCCCGGCAAGGACTAGCGAGGCGGAGACCCAGTACTTC.

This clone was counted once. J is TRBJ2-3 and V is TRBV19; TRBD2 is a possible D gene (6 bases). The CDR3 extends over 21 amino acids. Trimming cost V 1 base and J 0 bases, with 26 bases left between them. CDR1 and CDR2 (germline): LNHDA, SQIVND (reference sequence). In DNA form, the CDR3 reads TGTGCCAGTAGTATAGCGGCCTCAGGTGGGAGGTTCGGCCCTAGCACAGATACGCAGTATTTT. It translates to CASSIAASGGRFGPSTDTQYF.

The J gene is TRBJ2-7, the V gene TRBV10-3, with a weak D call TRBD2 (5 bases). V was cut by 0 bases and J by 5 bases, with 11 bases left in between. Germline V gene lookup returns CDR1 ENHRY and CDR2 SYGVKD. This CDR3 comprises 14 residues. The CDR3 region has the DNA TGTGCCATCAGTGAGTCGGGGAGAACCCACGAGCAGTACGTC. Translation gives CAISESGRTHEQYV.

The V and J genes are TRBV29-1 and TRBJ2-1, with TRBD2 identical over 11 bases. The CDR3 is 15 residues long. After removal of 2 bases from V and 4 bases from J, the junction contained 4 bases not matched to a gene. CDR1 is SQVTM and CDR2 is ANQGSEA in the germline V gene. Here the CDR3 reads CSVEPPSGRYNEQFF. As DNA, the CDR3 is TGCAGCGTTGAACCGCCTAGCGGGAGGTACAATGAGCAGTTCTTC.

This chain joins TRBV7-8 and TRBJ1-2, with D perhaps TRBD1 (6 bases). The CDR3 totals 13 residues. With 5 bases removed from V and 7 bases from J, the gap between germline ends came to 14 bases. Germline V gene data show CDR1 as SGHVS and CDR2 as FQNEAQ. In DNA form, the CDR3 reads TGTGCCAGCAGCCGGAGAGGGGGTTCTGGCTACACCTTC. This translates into CASSRRGGSGYTF.

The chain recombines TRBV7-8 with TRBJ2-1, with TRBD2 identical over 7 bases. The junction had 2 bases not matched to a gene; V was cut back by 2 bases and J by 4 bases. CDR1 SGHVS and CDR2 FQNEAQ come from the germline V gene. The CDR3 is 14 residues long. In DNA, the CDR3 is TGTGCCAGCAGCTTAACTAGCGCATACAATGAGCAGTTCTTC. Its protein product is CASSLTSAYNEQFF.

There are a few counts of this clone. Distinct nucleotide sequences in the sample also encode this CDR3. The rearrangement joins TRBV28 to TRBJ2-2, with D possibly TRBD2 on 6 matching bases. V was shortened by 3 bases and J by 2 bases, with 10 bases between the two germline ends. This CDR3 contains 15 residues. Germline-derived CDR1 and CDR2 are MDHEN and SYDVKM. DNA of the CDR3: TGTGCCAGCAGTTTGGGACTTTTTAACACCGGGGAGCTGTTTTTT. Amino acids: CASSLGLFNTGELFF.

In DNA, the CDR3 is TGTGCCAGCAGATGGGGCGCGGGAGTTGTAGATACGCAGTATTTT. Translation: CASRWGAGVVDTQYF. V gene TRBV28 combines with J gene TRBJ2-3, with 7 positions matching TRBD2. V lost 6 bases and J lost 5; bases outside the gene matches: 11. This CDR3 comprises 15 residues. Germline V gene lookup returns CDR1 MDHEN and CDR2 SYDVKM.

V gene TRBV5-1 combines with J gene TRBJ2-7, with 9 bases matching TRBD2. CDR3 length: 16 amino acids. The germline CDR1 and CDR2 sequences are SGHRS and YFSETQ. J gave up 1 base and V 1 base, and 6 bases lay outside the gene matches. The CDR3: CASSLFGGRGSYEQYV. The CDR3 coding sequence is TGCGCCAGCAGCTTGTTCGGCGGGAGGGGGTCCTACGAGCAGTACGTC.

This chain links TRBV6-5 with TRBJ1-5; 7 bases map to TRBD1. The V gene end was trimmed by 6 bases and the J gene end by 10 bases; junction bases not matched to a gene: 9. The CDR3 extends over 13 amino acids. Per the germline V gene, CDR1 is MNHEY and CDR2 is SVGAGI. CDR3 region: CASRETGSYPQHF. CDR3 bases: TGTGCCAGCAGGGAGACAGGGAGTTATCCCCAGCATTTT.

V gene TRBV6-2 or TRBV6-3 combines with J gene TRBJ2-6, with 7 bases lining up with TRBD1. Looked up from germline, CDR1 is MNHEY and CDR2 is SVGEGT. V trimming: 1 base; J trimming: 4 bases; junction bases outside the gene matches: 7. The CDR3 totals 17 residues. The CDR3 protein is CASSYWAGGAGANVLTF. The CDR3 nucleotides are TGTGCCAGCAGTTACTGGGCAGGGGGAGCCGGGGCCAACGTCCTGACTTTC.

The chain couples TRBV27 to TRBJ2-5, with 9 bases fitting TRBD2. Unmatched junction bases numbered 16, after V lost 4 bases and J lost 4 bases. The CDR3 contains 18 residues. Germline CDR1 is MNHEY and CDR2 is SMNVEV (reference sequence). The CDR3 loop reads CASSSRPLLAGFGETQYF. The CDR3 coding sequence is TGTGCCAGCAGTTCGAGACCTCTTCTAGCGGGATTTGGAGAGACCCAGTACTTC.

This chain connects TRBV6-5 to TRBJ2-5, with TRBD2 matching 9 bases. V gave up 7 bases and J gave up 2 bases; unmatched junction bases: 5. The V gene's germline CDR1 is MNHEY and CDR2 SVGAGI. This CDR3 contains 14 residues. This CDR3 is CASTIAGVQETQYF. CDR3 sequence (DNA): TGTGCCAGCACAATAGCGGGAGTTCAAGAGACCCAGTACTTC.

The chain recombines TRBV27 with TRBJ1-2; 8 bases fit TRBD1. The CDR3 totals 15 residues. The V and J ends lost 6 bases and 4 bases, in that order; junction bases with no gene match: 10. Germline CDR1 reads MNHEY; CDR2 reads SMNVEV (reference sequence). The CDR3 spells CASRTTDRVGYGYTF. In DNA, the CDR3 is TGTGCCAGCAGAACAACGGACAGGGTCGGCTATGGCTACACCTTC.

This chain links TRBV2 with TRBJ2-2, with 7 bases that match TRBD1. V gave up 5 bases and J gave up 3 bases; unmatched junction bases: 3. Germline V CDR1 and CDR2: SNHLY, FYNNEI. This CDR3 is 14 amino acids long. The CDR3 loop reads CASSRQGHTGELFF. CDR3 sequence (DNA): TGTGCCAGCAGTCGACAGGGCCACACCGGGGAGCTGTTTTTT.

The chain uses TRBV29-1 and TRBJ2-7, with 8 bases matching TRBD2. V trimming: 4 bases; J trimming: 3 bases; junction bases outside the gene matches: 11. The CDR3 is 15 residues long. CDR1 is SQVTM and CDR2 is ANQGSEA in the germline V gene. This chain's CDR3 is CSVAGGPAGVYEQYF. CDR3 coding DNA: TGCAGCGTTGCAGGAGGCCCAGCGGGAGTCTACGAGCAGTACTTC.

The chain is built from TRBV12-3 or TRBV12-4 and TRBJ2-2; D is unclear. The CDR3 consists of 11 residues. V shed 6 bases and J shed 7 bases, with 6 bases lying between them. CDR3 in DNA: TGTGCCAGCAGCCGTATCGGGGAGCTGTTTTTT. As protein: CASSRIGELFF.

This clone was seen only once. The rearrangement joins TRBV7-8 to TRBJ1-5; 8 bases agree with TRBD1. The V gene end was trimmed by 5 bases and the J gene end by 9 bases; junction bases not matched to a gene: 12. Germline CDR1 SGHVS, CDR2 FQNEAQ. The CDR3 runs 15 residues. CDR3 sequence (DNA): TGTGCCAGCAGCGGGTCCGGGACAGGTATCAGGCCCCAGCATTTT. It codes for CASSGSGTGIRPQHF.

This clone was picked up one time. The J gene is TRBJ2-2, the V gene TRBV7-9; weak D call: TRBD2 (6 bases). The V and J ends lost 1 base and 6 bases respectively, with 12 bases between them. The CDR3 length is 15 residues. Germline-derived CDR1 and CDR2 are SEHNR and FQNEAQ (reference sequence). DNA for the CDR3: TGTGCCAGCAGCTTAGTCGAACCTAGCGCCGGGGAGCTGTTTTTT. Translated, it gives CASSLVEPSAGELFF.

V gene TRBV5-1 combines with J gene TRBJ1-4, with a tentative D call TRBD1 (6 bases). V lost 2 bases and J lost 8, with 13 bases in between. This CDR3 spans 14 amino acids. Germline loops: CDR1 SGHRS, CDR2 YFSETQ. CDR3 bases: TGCGCCAGCAGCTTTTTCGGGGGGGCGGAAAAACTGTTTTTT. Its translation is CASSFFGGAEKLFF.

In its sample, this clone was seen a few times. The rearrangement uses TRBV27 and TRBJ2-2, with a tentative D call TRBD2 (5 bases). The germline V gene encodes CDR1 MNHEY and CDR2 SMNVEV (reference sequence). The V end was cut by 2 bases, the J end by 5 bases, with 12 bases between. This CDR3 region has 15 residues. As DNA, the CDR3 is TGTGCCAGCAGTTTACTGGAGCGGCCAACCGGGGAGCTGTTTTTT. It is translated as CASSLLERPTGELFF.

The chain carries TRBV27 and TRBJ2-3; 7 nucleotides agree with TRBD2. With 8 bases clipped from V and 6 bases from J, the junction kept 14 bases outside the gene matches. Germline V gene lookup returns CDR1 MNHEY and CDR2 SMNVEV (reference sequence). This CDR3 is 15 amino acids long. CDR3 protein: CASGIAGGAQDTQYF. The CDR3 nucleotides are TGTGCCAGCGGAATAGCGGGTGGGGCGCAGGATACGCAGTATTTT.

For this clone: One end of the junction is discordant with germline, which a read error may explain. DNA for the CDR3: TGTGCCAGCAGAGAATCCGGGGCGGGGACAGATACGCAGTATTTT. Protein product: CASRESGAGTDTQYF. This chain connects TRBV25-1 to TRBJ2-3; TRBD2 is a possible D gene (6 bases). Germline V gene sequence: CDR1 MGHDK, CDR2 SYGVNS. The length of the CDR3 is 15 residues.

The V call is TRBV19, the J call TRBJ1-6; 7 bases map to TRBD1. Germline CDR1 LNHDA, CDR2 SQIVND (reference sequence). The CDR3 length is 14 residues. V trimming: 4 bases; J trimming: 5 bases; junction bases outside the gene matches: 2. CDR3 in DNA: TGTGCCAGTAGTACCGGGACAGATAATTCACCCCTCCACTTT. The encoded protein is CASSTGTDNSPLHF.

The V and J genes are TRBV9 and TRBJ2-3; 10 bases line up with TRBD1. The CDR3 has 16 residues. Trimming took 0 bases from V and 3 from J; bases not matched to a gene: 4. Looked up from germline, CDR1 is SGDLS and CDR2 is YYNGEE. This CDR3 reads CASSVDWTGGTDTQYF. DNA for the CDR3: TGTGCCAGCAGCGTAGATTGGACAGGGGGAACAGATACGCAGTATTTT.

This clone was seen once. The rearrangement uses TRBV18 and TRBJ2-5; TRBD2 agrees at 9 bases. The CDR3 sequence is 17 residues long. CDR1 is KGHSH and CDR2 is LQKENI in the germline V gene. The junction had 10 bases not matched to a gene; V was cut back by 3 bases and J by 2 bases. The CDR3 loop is CASSPGSGSAIQETQYF. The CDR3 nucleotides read TGTGCCAGCTCACCGGGTAGCGGGAGTGCGATTCAAGAGACCCAGTACTTC.

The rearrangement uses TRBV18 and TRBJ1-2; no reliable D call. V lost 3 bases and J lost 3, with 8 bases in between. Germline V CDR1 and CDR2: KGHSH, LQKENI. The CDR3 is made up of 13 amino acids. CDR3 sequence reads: CASSPMADYGYTF. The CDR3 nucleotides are TGTGCCAGCTCACCGATGGCCGACTATGGCTACACCTTC.

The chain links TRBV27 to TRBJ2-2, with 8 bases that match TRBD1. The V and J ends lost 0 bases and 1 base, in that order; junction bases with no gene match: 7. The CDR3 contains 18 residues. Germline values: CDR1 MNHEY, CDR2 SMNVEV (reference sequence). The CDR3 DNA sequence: TGTGCCAGCAGTTTATCGGAGGGACAGGCCTTGAACACCGGGGAGCTGTTTTTT. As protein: CASSLSEGQALNTGELFF.

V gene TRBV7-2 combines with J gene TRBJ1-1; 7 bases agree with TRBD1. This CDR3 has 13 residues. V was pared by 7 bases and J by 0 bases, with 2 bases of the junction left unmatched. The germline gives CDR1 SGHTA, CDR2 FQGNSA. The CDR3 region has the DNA TGTGCCAGCAAACAGGGGCTGAACACTGAAGCTTTCTTT. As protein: CASKQGLNTEAFF.